Listed below are T cell receptor beta chains from one sample, sequenced in a study of monozygotic twins with inflammatory bowel disease. Using the 5' RACE reads, TCRdb records one entry per CDR3 protein without DNA. This sample's clone table lists some 450,000 distinct CDR3 sequences. Specimen: blood. The receptor source for this set is a human donor with ulcerative colitis or Crohn's disease, or a healthy co-twin of an affected twin (not recorded which). Both conserved end residues are part of each CDR3. The order of the fields is V gene, J gene, CDR3 protein.

V gene: TRBV5-5; J gene: TRBJ1-6; CDR3 protein: CASSWGDSPNSPLHF
V gene: TRBV7-2; J gene: TRBJ1-1; CDR3 protein: CASSWWDRDSKTEAFF
V gene: TRBV6-1; J gene: TRBJ2-7; CDR3 protein: CASIPRGGRAYEQYF
V gene: TRBV6-6; J gene: TRBJ2-7; CDR3 protein: CASSYRGSPYEQYF
V gene: TRBV27; J gene: TRBJ2-5; CDR3 protein: CASRRNRDLQETQYF
V gene: TRBV7-8; J gene: TRBJ1-1; CDR3 protein: CASSLVAMNTEAFF
V gene: TRBV7-9; J gene: TRBJ2-5; CDR3 protein: CAKRQGIETQYF
V gene: TRBV19; J gene: TRBJ2-4; CDR3 protein: CASSIQGKKNIQYF
V gene: TRBV4-1; J gene: TRBJ2-5; CDR3 protein: CASSLPSGGAKETQYF
V gene: TRBV20-1; J gene: TRBJ1-1; CDR3 protein: CSASRDRGRTEAFF
V gene: TRBV20-1; J gene: TRBJ2-1; CDR3 protein: CSATNPGVNEQFF
V gene: TRBV20-1; J gene: TRBJ2-7; CDR3 protein: CSADLGRSSYEQYF
V gene: TRBV12-3/TRBV12-4; J gene: TRBJ1-5; CDR3 protein: CASSLEGRQPQHF
V gene: TRBV20-1; J gene: TRBJ1-1; CDR3 protein: CSAGTGPTEAFF
V gene: TRBV28; J gene: TRBJ2-7; CDR3 protein: CASTEIAGGLYEQYF
V gene: TRBV5-1; J gene: TRBJ1-1; CDR3 protein: CAGSSLTTGKGEAFF
V gene: TRBV4-2; J gene: TRBJ1-5; CDR3 protein: CASSHYRDSNQPQHF
V gene: TRBV15; J gene: TRBJ2-7; CDR3 protein: CATSRASEYSYEQYF
V gene: TRBV7-2; J gene: TRBJ2-3; CDR3 protein: CASSLVKAGGVRDTQYF
V gene: TRBV7-8; J gene: TRBJ1-5; CDR3 protein: CASSFEGAQPQHF
V gene: TRBV6-6; J gene: TRBJ1-2; CDR3 protein: CASSPPGQIYGYTF
V gene: TRBV20-1; J gene: TRBJ2-3; CDR3 protein: CSASSGGGLGTDTQYF
V gene: TRBV4-1; J gene: TRBJ2-7; CDR3 protein: CASSQDGRVGNYEQYF
V gene: TRBV4-3; J gene: TRBJ2-1; CDR3 protein: CASSQDLRSSGSYNEQFF
V gene: TRBV12-3/TRBV12-4; J gene: TRBJ2-7; CDR3 protein: CASSPGGAGLYEQYF
V gene: TRBV12-3/TRBV12-4; J gene: TRBJ1-2; CDR3 protein: CASSLGFYGYTF
V gene: TRBV18; J gene: TRBJ1-5; CDR3 protein: CASSPQTGGNQPQHF
V gene: TRBV11-2; J gene: TRBJ2-5; CDR3 protein: CASSFGLALQETQYF
V gene: TRBV20-1; J gene: TRBJ2-5; CDR3 protein: CSARDRRFQETQYF
V gene: TRBV5-1; J gene: TRBJ2-3; CDR3 protein: CASSLVLRGAGDTQYF
V gene: TRBV20-1; J gene: TRBJ2-1; CDR3 protein: CSARDPASPHEQFF
V gene: TRBV11-2; J gene: TRBJ2-1; CDR3 protein: CASSLTGLPYNEQFF
V gene: TRBV29-1; J gene: TRBJ1-1; CDR3 protein: CSAATFEGNTEAFF
V gene: TRBV29-1; J gene: TRBJ1-1; CDR3 protein: CSVDRGREAFF
V gene: TRBV19; J gene: TRBJ2-5; CDR3 protein: CASANTRGETQYF
V gene: TRBV6-6; J gene: TRBJ2-7; CDR3 protein: CASSYYRVAGEQYF
V gene: TRBV10-3; J gene: TRBJ1-2; CDR3 protein: CAFRPDGSNYGYTF
V gene: TRBV30; J gene: TRBJ2-4; CDR3 protein: CAWSPLTVAKNIQYF
V gene: TRBV20-1; J gene: TRBJ2-3; CDR3 protein: CSASGGRVTADTQYF
V gene: TRBV5-8; J gene: TRBJ1-2; CDR3 protein: CASSRTGNNYGYTF
V gene: TRBV19; J gene: TRBJ2-4; CDR3 protein: CASSMDRGKNIQYF